Presented here are 5 T cell receptor beta chains from one specimen sequenced in a study of T cells in localized non-small cell lung cancer. Sequenced by immunoSEQ multiplex PCR; TCRdb stores in-frame clones only, minus some. The repertoire holds fewer than 100,000 clones, 87% seen once, with roughly 14% in the top ten. The material was peripheral blood, obtained before any cancer treatment. These receptors were taken from a man between 40 and 69 years old with stage I squamous cell lung carcinoma.

This clone has a single count. The genes are TRBV6-5 and TRBJ1-2; a possible D gene is TRBD1 (6 bases). This CDR3 comprises 16 residues. Trimming took off 2 bases at V and 2 bases at J, with 15 bases between the two ends. Germline lookup yields CDR1 MNHEY and CDR2 SVGAGI. The CDR3 nucleotides read TGTGCCAGCAGTTACATGAAGGGGGGACTCAACTATGGCTACACCTTC. This sequence encodes CASSYMKGGLNYGYTF.

The chain has TRBV7-2 and TRBJ1-6; D is unclear. The V end was cut by 5 bases, the J end by 7 bases, with 15 bases between. The CDR3 length is 15 residues. Germline V gene sequence: CDR1 SGHTA, CDR2 FQGNSA. CDR3 sequence reads: CASSAQNPMNSPLHF. In DNA, the CDR3 is TGTGCCAGCAGCGCCCAGAATCCCATGAATTCACCCCTCCACTTT.

This chain uses TRBV27 with TRBJ1-1, with no clear D. The CDR3 sequence is 15 residues long. The germline gives CDR1 MNHEY, CDR2 SMNVEV (reference sequence). The V end was cut by 5 bases, the J end by 4 bases, with 17 bases between. The CDR3 sequence is CASSPNPRVGTEAFF. CDR3 DNA: TGTGCCAGCAGTCCGAATCCCCGGGTAGGCACTGAAGCTTTCTTT.

The chain employs TRBV29-1 and TRBJ2-5; D tentatively reads TRBD1 or TRBD2 (5 bases each). This CDR3 has 15 amino acids. Germline V lookup: CDR1 SQVTM, CDR2 ANQGSEA. V lost 1 base to trimming and J lost 9 bases, with 21 bases between them. CDR3 loop: CSVEVPYRGLLAQYF. Written as DNA, the CDR3 is TGCAGCGTTGAAGTTCCCTATCGGGGCTTGCTGGCCCAGTACTTC.

This chain joins TRBV6-5 and TRBJ2-1, with a tentative D call TRBD2 (6 bases). Germline CDR1 reads MNHEY; CDR2 reads SVGAGI. Trimming took off 7 bases at V and 8 bases at J, with 15 bases between the two ends. This CDR3 contains 13 residues. The CDR3 loop reads CASTLPGTYEQFF. As DNA, the CDR3 is TGTGCCAGCACTCTGCCCGGGACTTATGAGCAGTTCTTC.